A selection of T cell receptor beta chains follows, all from one sample in a study of beta chain features in type 1 diabetes. Profiled with immunoSEQ multiplex PCR; TCRdb holds only in-frame clones, not every one. The table has nearly 700,000 clones, roughly an eighth seen once. The sequenced sample consisted of naive CD4+ T cells from blood. All receptors come from a man aged 18-30 years with type 1 diabetes. Each CDR3 is given without its conserved first and last residue. The D gene is left open where the match is weak. Only some rows state a clone size, as once, few, many or a class for expanded clones.

j_call v_call clone_size d_call cdr3_aa
TRBJ2-2 TRBV28 few TRBD1 ASSSWTGRNTGELF
TRBJ2-1 TRBV2 NA NA ASSEDGGPYNEQF
TRBJ2-1 TRBV7-2 NA TRBD1 ASSAMEGDRGF
TRBJ1-4 TRBV30 NA NA AWSGERGTNEKLF
TRBJ1-5 TRBV9 few TRBD1 ASSATGGGQPQH
TRBJ1-2 TRBV5-6 NA NA ASSLDGPGYGYT
TRBJ2-5 TRBV5-1 NA NA ASSSPFSGQETQY
TRBJ2-1 TRBV6-5 NA NA ASSYRREEF
TRBJ1-1 TRBV29-1 NA NA SVERQGNTEAF
TRBJ1-5 TRBV28 few NA ASRYQPQH
TRBJ2-7 TRBV29-1 NA NA SGGEGEDSYEQY
TRBJ1-1 TRBV30 few NA AWSVEGRAEAF
TRBJ1-2 TRBV28 NA NA ASSLYELEGYT
TRBJ1-5 TRBV7-2 few NA ASSLIGRDQPQH
TRBJ2-2 TRBV7-3 NA NA ASSLVGNQNTGELF
TRBJ1-1 TRBV18 NA NA ASSPSAQMNTEAF
TRBJ1-2 TRBV7-9 NA NA ASSLSGQGSYGYT
TRBJ1-1 TRBV6-5 NA NA ASSYSVGTEAF
TRBJ2-1 TRBV7-2 few TRBD2 ASSAAPNRGGNEQF
TRBJ1-1 TRBV14 NA NA ASSQGTVRTTEAF
TRBJ1-4 TRBV4-1 few TRBD1 ASSPGGQGRKEKLF
TRBJ2-2 TRBV5-6 NA NA ASSFDARTNTGELF